This TCR beta chain originates from a study of blood T cell repertoires in COVID-19. At the level of the study: Samples representing acute and convalescent COVID-19 were sourced from the United States, Italy and Spain. Nucleic acid was either cDNA or gDNA, and it came from T cells, B-cell-depleted T cells, or PBMCs.

This clone has a handful of counts. Authors' processing steps: Amplified reference gene primers provided the basis for estimating nucleated cell counts. TCRdb keeps only in-frame clones here, not all; method: immunoSEQ multiplex PCR. The DNA was the basis for D and trimming; V, J and clone size are from that table. The profile shows about 70,000 clones, 80% to 85% of them singletons. There are 15 residues in the CDR3. Material: peripheral blood. The chain employs TRBV1 and TRBJ2-7; the table calls TRBD2, which could not be checked here. TRBV1 is recorded as a pseudogene. The TCR was taken from an elderly man with acute or convalescent COVID-19. The CDR3 region is CTSSPLAGASYEQYF. CDR3 DNA: TGCACCAGCAGCCCCCTTGCGGGGGCATCCTACGAGCAGTACTTC.